The 28 T cell receptor beta chains below come from one sample, sequenced in a study of cytomegalovirus exposure and HLA in healthy donors. The PCR employed 60 Vbeta primers together with 13 Jbeta primers. Repertoires were generated with immunoSEQ multiplex PCR, while TCRdb's copy carries only in-frame clones and drops some. Among fewer than 110,000 clones listed, around two thirds were seen once. Material: PBMCs. Receptors originate from a woman between 40 and 55 years old in good health and CMV-seropositive.

This clone turned up a few times. J is TRBJ2-5 and V is TRBV5-4, with 12 bases fitting TRBD2. Germline V lookup: CDR1 SGHNT, CDR2 YYREEE (reference sequence). Losses at the gene ends were 3 bases for V and 5 bases for J; bases not matched to a gene: 5. The CDR3 loop spans 15 amino acids. CDR3 protein: CASSSGLAGRETQYF. The CDR3 bases are TGTGCCAGCAGCTCAGGACTAGCGGGGCGGGAGACCCAGTACTTC. Full variable domain (outside the CDR3, taken from reference TRBV5-4 and TRBJ2-5): ETGVTQSPTHLIKTRGQQVTLRCSSQSGHNTVSWYQQALGQGPQFIFQYYREEENGRGNFPPRFSGLQFPNYSSELNVNALELDDSALYLCASSSGLAGRETQYFGPGTRLLVL.

The gene calls are TRBV30 and TRBJ1-2, with TRBD1 identical over 7 bases. There are 12 residues in the CDR3. V lost 2 bases, J lost 8 bases, and 5 bases stayed unmatched. Germline V gene sequence: CDR1 GTSNPN, CDR2 SVGIG (reference sequence). CDR3 in amino acids: CAWSPGGRGYTF. For the CDR3, the DNA is TGTGCCTGGAGTCCAGGGGGGAGAGGCTACACCTTC.

V and J are TRBV28 and TRBJ2-2; the match to TRBD1 covers 7 bases. Trimming took 7 bases from V and 4 from J; bases not matched to a gene: 6. Germline V gene sequence: CDR1 MDHEN, CDR2 SYDVKM. This CDR3 is built from 14 residues. CDR3 region: CASNWAGGTGELFF. The DNA for the CDR3 is TGTGCCAGCAACTGGGCAGGGGGCACCGGGGAGCTGTTTTTT.

The rearrangement joins TRBV25-1 to TRBJ1-1; D uncertain. The CDR3 runs to 17 residues. Germline V gene data show CDR1 as MGHDK and CDR2 as SYGVNS. V lost 3 bases and J lost 0, with 17 bases in between. This CDR3 reads CASSDSQSLSMNTEAFF. The CDR3 DNA is TGTGCCAGCAGTGACTCTCAGTCACTTAGCATGAACACTGAAGCTTTCTTT.

The rearrangement joins TRBV18 to TRBJ1-1, with 10 positions matching TRBD1. The J segment lost 4 bases and the V segment lost 3 bases, leaving 8 bases of the junction unmatched. The CDR3 runs 16 residues. Germline V CDR1 and CDR2: KGHSH, LQKENI. The CDR3 region is CASSPTGTGEGTEAFF. The CDR3 coding sequence is TGTGCCAGCTCACCTACCGGGACAGGGGAGGGCACTGAAGCTTTCTTT. The variable domain in full, with the rest retrieved from reference TRBV18 and TRBJ1-1, is NAGVMQNPRHLVRRRGQEARLRCSPMKGHSHVYWYRQLPEEGLKFMVYLQKENIIDESGMPKERFSAEFPKEGPSILRIQQVVRGDSAAYFCASSPTGTGEGTEAFFGQGTRLTVV.

The rearrangement uses TRBV19 and TRBJ2-2; 7 bases are a match to TRBD2. Germline-derived CDR1 and CDR2 are LNHDA and SQIVND (reference sequence). After removal of 8 bases from V and 6 bases from J, the junction contained 6 bases not matched to a gene. This CDR3 contains 13 residues. CDR3 coding DNA: TGTGCCAGTGGGGACTATTCCGCCGGGGAGCTGTTTTTT. This translates into CASGDYSAGELFF.

The chain carries TRBV9 and TRBJ2-1; TRBD2 might be the D (5 bases). V was shortened by 1 base and J by 9 bases, with 17 bases between the two germline ends. Germline loops: CDR1 SGDLS, CDR2 YYNGEE. The CDR3 is made up of 15 amino acids. The CDR3 protein is CASSVSLAIFSEQFF. The CDR3 DNA sequence: TGTGCCAGCAGCGTAAGTCTAGCAATATTCAGTGAGCAGTTCTTC.

This clone was observed a handful of times. V gene TRBV4-3 combines with J gene TRBJ1-2, with D unclear. Deletions cut 2 bases from V and 8 bases from J, with 12 bases between. The CDR3 extends over 13 amino acids. The V gene's germline CDR1 is LGHNA and CDR2 YSLEER. Written as DNA, the CDR3 is TGCGCCAGCAGCCAACAGGAGGGAGACGGCTACACCTTC. Translation: CASSQQEGDGYTF.

The chain combines TRBV7-6 with TRBJ2-1; D is perhaps TRBD1 (5 bases). The CDR3 consists of 15 residues. Germline values: CDR1 SGHVS, CDR2 FNYEAQ. V was shortened by 0 bases and J by 6 bases, with 12 bases between the two germline ends. CDR3 sequence reads: CASSLAGPRPNEQFF. The CDR3, as DNA: TGTGCCAGCAGCTTAGCGGGGCCCAGGCCCAATGAGCAGTTCTTC.

This clone was detected once. This chain links TRBV5-6 with TRBJ2-7; TRBD2 agrees at 8 bases. Germline V gene sequence: CDR1 SGHDT, CDR2 YYEEEE. With V trimmed by 4 bases and J by 8 bases, 8 bases remained unmatched. This CDR3 is 13 amino acids long. The CDR3 region has the DNA TGTGCCAGCAGCGCGGGGGGCGGCAGAAAGCAGTACTTC. As protein: CASSAGGGRKQYF. Filled out from reference TRBV5-6 and TRBJ2-7, the complete variable domain reads DAGVTQSPTHLIKTRGQQVTLRCSPKSGHDTVSWYQQALGQGPQFIFQYYEEEERQRGNFPDRFSGHQFPNYSSELNVNALLLGDSALYLCASSAGGGRKQYFGPGTRLTVT.

The V call is TRBV9, the J call TRBJ2-5, with TRBD2 as a possible D gene (5 bases). The CDR3 totals 15 residues. Deletions cut 3 bases from V and 5 bases from J, with 17 bases between. Germline values: CDR1 SGDLS, CDR2 YYNGEE. The CDR3 spells CASSAGVGNGETQYF. The CDR3 DNA follows: TGTGCCAGCAGCGCCGGGGTCGGGAATGGGGAGACCCAGTACTTC.

The chain employs TRBV20-1 and TRBJ1-4; D call uncertain. The V gene lost 8 bases and the J gene lost 5 bases, with 9 bases spanning the gap. Germline V CDR1 and CDR2: DFQATT, SNEGSKA (reference sequence). This CDR3 region has 11 residues. CDR3: CSPRVNEKLFF. Here the CDR3 DNA reads TGCAGTCCACGGGTAAATGAAAAACTGTTTTTT.

This clone appeared a few times. The chain recombines TRBV7-6 with TRBJ1-1; D is ambiguous. Trimming took 4 bases from V and 1 from J, leaving 7 bases between them. CDR1 is SGHVS and CDR2 is FNYEAQ in the germline V gene. The CDR3 length is 13 residues. CDR3 nucleotides: TGTGCCAGCAGCTCCCAGGAGAACACTGAAGCTTTCTTT. Encoded protein: CASSSQENTEAFF.

The chain carries TRBV2 and TRBJ1-1, with 8 bases lining up with TRBD1. The CDR3 is made up of 16 amino acids. From germline, CDR1 is SNHLY and CDR2 FYNNEI. Unmatched junction bases numbered 8, after V lost 1 base and J lost 4 bases. CDR3: CASSEVRDRRGTEAFF. The CDR3 DNA is TGTGCCAGCAGTGAAGTGCGGGACAGGAGAGGCACTGAAGCTTTCTTT.

The chain carries TRBV9 and TRBJ2-5; D not resolved. Germline CDR1 is SGDLS and CDR2 is YYNGEE. The V end lost 3 bases, the J end lost 5 bases, and 8 bases lay between the germline ends. CDR3 length: 12 amino acids. The CDR3 loop reads CASSGGGETQYF. CDR3 DNA: TGTGCCAGCAGCGGCGGCGGCGAGACCCAGTACTTC.

The genes are TRBV6-6 and TRBJ1-2, with 9 bases identical to TRBD1. This CDR3 comprises 15 residues. CDR1 MNHNY and CDR2 SVGAGI come from the germline V gene (reference sequence). V shed 7 bases and J 3 bases; nucleotides not matched to a gene: 9. CDR3 DNA: TGTGCCAGCAAAAATTCCGGGACAGGGTACTATGGCTACACCTTC. Protein product: CASKNSGTGYYGYTF.

This chain joins TRBV15 and TRBJ2-5, with 8 bases matching TRBD1. The junction had 9 bases not matched to a gene; V was cut back by 4 bases and J by 5 bases. This CDR3 has 15 amino acids. Germline V lookup: CDR1 LNHNV, CDR2 YYDKDF (reference sequence). CDR3 sequence reads: CATSTDRGKRETQYF. The DNA for the CDR3 is TGTGCCACCAGCACCGACAGGGGAAAACGGGAGACCCAGTACTTC.

The chain has TRBV5-1 and TRBJ1-1; TRBD1 aligns across 8 bases. CDR3 length: 14 residues. Germline loops: CDR1 SGHRS, CDR2 YFSETQ. With V trimmed by 3 bases and J by 5 bases, 6 bases remained unmatched. The CDR3 DNA reads TGCGCCAGCAGCTGGGGACAGGCGGGGACTGAAGCTTTCTTT. As protein: CASSWGQAGTEAFF.

The rearrangement links TRBV30 to TRBJ1-1; D is uncertain. V was pared by 4 bases and J by 4 bases, with 13 bases between. There are 13 residues in the CDR3. Germline-derived CDR1 and CDR2 are GTSNPN and SVGIG (reference sequence). CDR3 DNA sequence: TGTGCCTGGACTCGGGGTCTCAGCACTGAAGCTTTCTTT. This sequence encodes CAWTRGLSTEAFF.

This clone was found once. This chain links TRBV11-2 with TRBJ1-1, with D possibly being TRBD1 (5 bases). Germline CDR1 is SGHAT and CDR2 is FQNNGV. The V end lost 2 bases, the J end lost 4 bases, and 11 bases lay between the germline ends. CDR3 length: 14 residues. CDR3 amino acids: CASSLSRGSTEAFF. For the CDR3, the DNA is TGTGCCAGCAGCTTAAGTCGGGGGAGCACTGAAGCTTTCTTT.

This clone was detected only a few times. This chain connects TRBV6-6 to TRBJ2-7, with D perhaps TRBD1 (6 bases). CDR3 length equals 15 residues. In germline, CDR1 is MNHNY, CDR2 SVGAGI (reference sequence). The germline V and J ends were trimmed by 0 bases and 7 bases, with 16 bases remaining between them. CDR3 sequence: CASSYSTQGNREQYF. The CDR3 DNA is TGTGCCAGCAGTTACTCGACACAGGGAAATAGGGAGCAGTACTTC.

This clone was seen a few times. This chain uses TRBV4-1 with TRBJ2-1; D possibly corresponds to TRBD1 (6 bases). From germline, CDR1 is MGHRA and CDR2 YSYEKL. There are 15 residues in the CDR3. V was pared by 1 base and J by 2 bases, with 9 bases between. CDR3 nucleotides: TGCGCCAGCAGCCAAGCAGGGGAAGCCTACAATGAGCAGTTCTTC. Translation gives CASSQAGEAYNEQFF.

This clone was observed once. J is TRBJ2-1 and V is TRBV11-3, with D tentatively TRBD2 (5 bases). CDR1 SGHNT and CDR2 YENEEA come from the germline V gene. This CDR3 comprises 15 residues. The germline V and J ends were trimmed by 1 base and 9 bases, with 16 bases remaining between them. CDR3 region: CASSLGGSSDREQFF. The CDR3 region has the DNA TGTGCCAGCAGCTTAGGCGGGTCGTCCGATCGTGAGCAGTTCTTC.

This chain joins TRBV19 and TRBJ1-1; TRBD1 might be the D (5 bases). Germline-derived CDR1 and CDR2 are LNHDA and SQIVND (reference sequence). This CDR3 contains 12 residues. Trimming removed 8 bases at V and 4 bases at J, with 11 bases between. In DNA form, the CDR3 reads TGTGCCAGTGGGCTCAGGGCCACTGAAGCTTTCTTT. Translated: CASGLRATEAFF.

The chain employs TRBV9 and TRBJ2-2; TRBD2 might be the D (7 bases). Looked up from germline, CDR1 is SGDLS and CDR2 is YYNGEE. CDR3 length equals 14 residues. Trimming took 1 base from V and 7 from J, leaving 11 bases between them. The CDR3 is CASSVRGGVGELFF. The CDR3 DNA reads as TGTGCCAGCAGCGTAAGGGGGGGAGTCGGGGAGCTGTTTTTT.

CDR3 loop: CASSLPGDRVGTEAFF. The CDR3 DNA follows: TGTGCCAGCAGCTTGCCCGGGGACAGGGTAGGCACTGAAGCTTTCTTT. The chain uses TRBV5-4 and TRBJ1-1; TRBD1 matches at 9 bases. Germline loops: CDR1 SGHNT, CDR2 YYREEE (reference sequence). CDR3 length: 16 amino acids. J gave up 4 bases and V 1 base, and 8 bases lay outside the gene matches.

The chain is built from TRBV2 and TRBJ1-4; possibly TRBD1 for D (6 bases). From germline, CDR1 is SNHLY and CDR2 FYNNEI. The CDR3 sequence is 16 residues long. V gave up 2 bases and J gave up 3 bases, with 13 bases separating them. CDR3 sequence (DNA): TGTGCCAGCAGTGAAATGGGGGGGCAGGCTAATGAAAAACTGTTTTTT. Protein product: CASSEMGGQANEKLFF.

This chain connects TRBV14 to TRBJ2-7; D gene unclear. Trimming shortened V by 4 bases and J by 3 bases, and 10 bases separated the two germline ends. Germline V gene lookup returns CDR1 SGHDN and CDR2 FVKESK. CDR3 length: 13 amino acids. CDR3 residues: CASSRVQFYEQYF. CDR3 DNA: TGTGCCAGCAGCCGTGTCCAGTTCTACGAGCAGTACTTC.